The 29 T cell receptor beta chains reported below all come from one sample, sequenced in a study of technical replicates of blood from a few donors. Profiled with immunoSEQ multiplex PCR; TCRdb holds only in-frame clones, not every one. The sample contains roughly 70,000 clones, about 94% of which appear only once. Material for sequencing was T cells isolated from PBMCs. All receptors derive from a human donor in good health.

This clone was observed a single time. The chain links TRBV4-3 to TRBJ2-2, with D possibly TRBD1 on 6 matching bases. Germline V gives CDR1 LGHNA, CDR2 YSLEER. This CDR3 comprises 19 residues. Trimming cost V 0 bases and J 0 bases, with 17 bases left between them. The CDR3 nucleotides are TGCGCCAGCAGCCAAGAGGAATTAAACAGGGACACGAACACCGGGGAGCTGTTTTTT. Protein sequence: CASSQEELNRDTNTGELFF.

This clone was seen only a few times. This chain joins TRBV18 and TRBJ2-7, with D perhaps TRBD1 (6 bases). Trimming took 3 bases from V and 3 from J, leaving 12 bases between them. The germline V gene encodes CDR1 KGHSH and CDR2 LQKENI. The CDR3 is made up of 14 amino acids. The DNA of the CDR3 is TGTGCCAGCTCACCCGGGGACACCATCTACGAGCAGTACTTC. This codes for CASSPGDTIYEQYF.

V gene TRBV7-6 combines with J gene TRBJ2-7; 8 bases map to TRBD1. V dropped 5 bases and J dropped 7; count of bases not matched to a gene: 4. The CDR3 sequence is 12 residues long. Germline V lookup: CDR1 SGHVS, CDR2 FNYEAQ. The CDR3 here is CASSGTGREQYF. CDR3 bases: TGTGCCAGCAGCGGGACAGGTAGGGAGCAGTACTTC. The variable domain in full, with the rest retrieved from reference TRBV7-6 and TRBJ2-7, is GAGVSQSPRYKVTKRGQDVALRCDPISGHVSLYWYRQALGQGPEFLTYFNYEAQQDKSGLPNDRFSAERPEGSISTLTIQRTEQRDSAMYRCASSGTGREQYFGPGTRLTVT.

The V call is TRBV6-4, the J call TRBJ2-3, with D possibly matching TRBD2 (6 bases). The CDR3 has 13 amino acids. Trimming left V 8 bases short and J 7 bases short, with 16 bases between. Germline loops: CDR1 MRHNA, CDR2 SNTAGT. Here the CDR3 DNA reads TGTGCCAGCCCCAACGCAGGGACTCATACGCAGTATTTT. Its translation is CASPNAGTHTQYF.

CDR3 bases: TGCGCCAGCAGCCCCGGGGCTAGCGGGAGTCTCAATGAGCAGTTCTTC. Residues: CASSPGASGSLNEQFF. The chain uses TRBV5-1 and TRBJ2-1; 10 bases align to TRBD2. This CDR3 is 16 amino acids long. Germline trimming cut 4 bases from V and 6 bases from J; bases unmatched to any gene: 10. From germline, CDR1 is SGHRS and CDR2 YFSETQ.

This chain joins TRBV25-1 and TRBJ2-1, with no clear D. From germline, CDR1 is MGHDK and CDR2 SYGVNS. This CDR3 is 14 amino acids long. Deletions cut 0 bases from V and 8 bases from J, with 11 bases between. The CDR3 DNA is TGTGCCAGCAGTGAATATTCGGGTCTGTATGAGCAGTTCTTC. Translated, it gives CASSEYSGLYEQFF. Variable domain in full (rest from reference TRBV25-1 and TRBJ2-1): EADIYQTPRYLVIGTGKKITLECSQTMGHDKMYWYQQDPGMELHLIHYSYGVNSTEKGDLSSESTVSRIRTEHFPLTLESARPSHTSQYLCASSEYSGLYEQFFGPGTRLTVL.

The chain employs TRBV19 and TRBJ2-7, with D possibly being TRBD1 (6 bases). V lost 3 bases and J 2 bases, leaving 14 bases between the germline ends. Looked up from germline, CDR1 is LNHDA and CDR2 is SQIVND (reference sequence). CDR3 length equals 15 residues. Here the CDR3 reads CASSIGTPNTYEQYF. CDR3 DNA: TGTGCCAGTAGTATTGGGACACCCAACACCTACGAGCAGTACTTC.

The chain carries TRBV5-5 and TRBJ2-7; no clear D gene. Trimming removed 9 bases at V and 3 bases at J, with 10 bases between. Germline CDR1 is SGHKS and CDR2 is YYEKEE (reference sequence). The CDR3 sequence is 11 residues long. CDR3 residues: CATSTGYEQYF. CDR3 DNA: TGTGCCACCAGTACCGGCTACGAGCAGTACTTC. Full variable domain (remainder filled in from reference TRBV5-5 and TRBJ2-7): DAGVTQSPTHLIKTRGQQVTLRCSPISGHKSVSWYQQVLGQGPQFIFQYYEKEERGRGNFPDRFSARQFPNYSSELNVNALLLGDSALYLCATSTGYEQYFGPGTRLTVT.

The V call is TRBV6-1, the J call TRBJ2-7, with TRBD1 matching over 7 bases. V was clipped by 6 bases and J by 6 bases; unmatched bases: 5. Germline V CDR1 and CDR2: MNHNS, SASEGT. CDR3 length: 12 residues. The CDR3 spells CASSLTGVEQYF. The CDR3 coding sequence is TGTGCCAGCAGCCTTACAGGGGTCGAGCAGTACTTC.

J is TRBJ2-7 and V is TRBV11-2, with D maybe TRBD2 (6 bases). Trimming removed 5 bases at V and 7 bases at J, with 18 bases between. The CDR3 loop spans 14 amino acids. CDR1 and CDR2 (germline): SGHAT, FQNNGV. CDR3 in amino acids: CASSGGLVFIEQYF. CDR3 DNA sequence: TGTGCCAGCAGCGGGGGACTTGTGTTTATAGAGCAGTACTTC. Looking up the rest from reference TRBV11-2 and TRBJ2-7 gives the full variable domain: EAGVAQSPRYKIIEKRQSVAFWCNPISGHATLYWYQQILGQGPKLLIQFQNNGVVDDSQLPKDRFSAERLKGVDSTLKIQPAKLEDSAVYLCASSGGLVFIEQYFGPGTRLTVT.

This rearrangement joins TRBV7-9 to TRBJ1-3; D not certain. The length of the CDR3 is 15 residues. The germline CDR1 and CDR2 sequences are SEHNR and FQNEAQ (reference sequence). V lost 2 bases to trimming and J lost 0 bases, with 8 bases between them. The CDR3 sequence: CASSLKPNSGNTIYF. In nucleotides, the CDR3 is TGTGCCAGCAGCTTAAAGCCGAACTCTGGAAACACCATATATTTT. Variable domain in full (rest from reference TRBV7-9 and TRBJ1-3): DTGVSQNPRHKITKRGQNVTFRCDPISEHNRLYWYRQTLGQGPEFLTYFQNEAQLEKSRLLSDRFSAERPKGSFSTLEIQRTEQGDSAMYLCASSLKPNSGNTIYFGEGSWLTVV.

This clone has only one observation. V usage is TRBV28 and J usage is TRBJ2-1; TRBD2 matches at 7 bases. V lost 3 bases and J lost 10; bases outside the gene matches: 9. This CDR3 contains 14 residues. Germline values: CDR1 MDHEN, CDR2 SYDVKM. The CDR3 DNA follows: TGTGCCAGCAGTTTTTTAGTAGCGGGTGCAGAGCAGTTCTTC. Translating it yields CASSFLVAGAEQFF.

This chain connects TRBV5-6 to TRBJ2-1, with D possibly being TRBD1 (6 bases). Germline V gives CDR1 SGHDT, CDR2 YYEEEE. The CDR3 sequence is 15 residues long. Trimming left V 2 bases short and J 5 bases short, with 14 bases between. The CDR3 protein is CASSFPGTPDNEQFF. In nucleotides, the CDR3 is TGTGCCAGCAGCTTCCCCGGGACACCTGACAATGAGCAGTTCTTC.

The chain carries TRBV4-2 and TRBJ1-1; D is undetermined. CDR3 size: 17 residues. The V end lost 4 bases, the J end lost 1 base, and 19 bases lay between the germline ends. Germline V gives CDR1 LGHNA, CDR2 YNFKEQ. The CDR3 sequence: CASSPILLNEGNTEAFF. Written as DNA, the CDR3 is TGTGCCAGCAGCCCGATCCTTCTGAATGAGGGGAACACTGAAGCTTTCTTT.

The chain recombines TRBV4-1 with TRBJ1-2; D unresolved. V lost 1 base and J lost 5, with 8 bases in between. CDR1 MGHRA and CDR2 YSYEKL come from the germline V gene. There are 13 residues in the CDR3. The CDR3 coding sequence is TGCGCCAGCAGCCAAGGCGAACCGTATGGCTACACCTTC. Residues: CASSQGEPYGYTF.

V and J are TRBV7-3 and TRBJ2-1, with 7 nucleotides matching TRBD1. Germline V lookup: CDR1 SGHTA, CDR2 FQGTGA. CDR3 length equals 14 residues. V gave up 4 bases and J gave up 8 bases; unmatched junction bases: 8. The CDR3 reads CASSSLTGKDEQFF. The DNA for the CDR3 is TGTGCCAGCAGCTCTCTGACAGGGAAGGATGAGCAGTTCTTC.

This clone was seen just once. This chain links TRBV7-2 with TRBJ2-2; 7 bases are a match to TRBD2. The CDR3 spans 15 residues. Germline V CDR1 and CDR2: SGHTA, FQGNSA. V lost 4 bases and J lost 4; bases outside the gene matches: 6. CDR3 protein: CASSWGGSGTGELFF. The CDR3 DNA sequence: TGTGCCAGCAGCTGGGGCGGGAGTGGCACCGGGGAGCTGTTTTTT.

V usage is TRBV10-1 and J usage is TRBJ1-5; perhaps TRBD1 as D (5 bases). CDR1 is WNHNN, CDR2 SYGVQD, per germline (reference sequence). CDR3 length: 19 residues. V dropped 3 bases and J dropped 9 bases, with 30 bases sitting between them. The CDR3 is CASSDPPNLPTGPCPPQHF. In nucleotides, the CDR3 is TGCGCCAGCAGTGATCCTCCAAATCTACCTACAGGACCTTGTCCGCCCCAGCATTTT.

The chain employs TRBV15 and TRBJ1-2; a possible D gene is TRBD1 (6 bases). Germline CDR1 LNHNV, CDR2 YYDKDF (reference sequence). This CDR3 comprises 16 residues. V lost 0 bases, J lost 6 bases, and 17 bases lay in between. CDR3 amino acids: CATSRDMAGTSHGYTF. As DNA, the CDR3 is TGTGCCACCAGCAGAGATATGGCCGGGACATCCCATGGCTACACCTTC.

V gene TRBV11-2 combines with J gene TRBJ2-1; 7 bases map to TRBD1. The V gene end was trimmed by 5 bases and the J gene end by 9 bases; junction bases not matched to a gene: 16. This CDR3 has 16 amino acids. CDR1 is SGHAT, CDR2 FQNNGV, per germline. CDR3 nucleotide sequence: TGTGCCAGCAGCCTGGGGACAGCTTATCCTACAGGTGAGCAGTTCTTC. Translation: CASSLGTAYPTGEQFF.

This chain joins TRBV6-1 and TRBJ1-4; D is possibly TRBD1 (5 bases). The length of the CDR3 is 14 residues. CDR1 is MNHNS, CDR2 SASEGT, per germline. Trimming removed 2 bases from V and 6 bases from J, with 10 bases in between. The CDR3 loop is CASSEPRADEKLFF. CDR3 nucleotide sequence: TGTGCCAGCAGTGAACCCAGGGCGGATGAAAAACTGTTTTTT.

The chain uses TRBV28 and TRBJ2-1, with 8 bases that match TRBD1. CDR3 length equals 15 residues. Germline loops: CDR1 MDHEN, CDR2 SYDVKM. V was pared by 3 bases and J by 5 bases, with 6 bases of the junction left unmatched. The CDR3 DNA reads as TGTGCCAGCAGTTTTCAGGGGGCGGCTGACAATGAGCAGTTCTTC. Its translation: CASSFQGAADNEQFF.

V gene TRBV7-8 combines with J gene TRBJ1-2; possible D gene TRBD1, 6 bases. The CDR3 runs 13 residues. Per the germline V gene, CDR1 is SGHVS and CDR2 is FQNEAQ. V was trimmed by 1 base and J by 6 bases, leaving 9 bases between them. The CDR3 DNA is TGTGCCAGCAGCTTAGGGACAGACAATGGCTACACCTTC. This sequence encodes CASSLGTDNGYTF.

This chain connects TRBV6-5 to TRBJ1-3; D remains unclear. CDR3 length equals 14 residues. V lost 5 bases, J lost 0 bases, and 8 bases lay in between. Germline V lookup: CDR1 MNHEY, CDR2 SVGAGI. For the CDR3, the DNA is TGTGCCAGCAGTCGAGATTACTCTGGAAACACCATATATTTT. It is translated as CASSRDYSGNTIYF.

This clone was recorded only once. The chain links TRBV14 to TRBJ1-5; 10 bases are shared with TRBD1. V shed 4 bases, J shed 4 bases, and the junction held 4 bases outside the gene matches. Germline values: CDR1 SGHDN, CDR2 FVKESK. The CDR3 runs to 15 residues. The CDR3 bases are TGTGCCAGCAGCCCCCGGGACAGGGGTAATCAGCCCCAGCATTTT. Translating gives CASSPRDRGNQPQHF.

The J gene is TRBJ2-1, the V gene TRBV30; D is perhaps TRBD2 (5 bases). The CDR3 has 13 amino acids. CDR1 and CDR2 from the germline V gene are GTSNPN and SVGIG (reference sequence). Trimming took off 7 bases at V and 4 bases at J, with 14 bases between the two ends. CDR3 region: CASTRPNYNEQFF. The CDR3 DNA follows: TGTGCCTCCACTAGACCGAATTACAATGAGCAGTTCTTC.

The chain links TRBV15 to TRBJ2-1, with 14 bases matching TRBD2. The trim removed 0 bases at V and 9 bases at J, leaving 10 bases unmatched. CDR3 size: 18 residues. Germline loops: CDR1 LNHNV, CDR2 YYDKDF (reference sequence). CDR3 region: CATSRDLSGLAGGGEQFF. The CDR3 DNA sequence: TGTGCCACCAGCAGAGATCTTTCAGGACTAGCGGGAGGAGGTGAGCAGTTCTTC.

DNA of the CDR3: TGTGCCAGCAGCTTAGGGGCAGGGGGAGAAAAACTGTTTTTT. Translating it yields CASSLGAGGEKLFF. The chain links TRBV13 to TRBJ1-4; 7 nucleotides agree with TRBD1. There are 14 residues in the CDR3. Germline assignment: CDR1 PRHDT and CDR2 FYEKMQ (reference sequence). Trimming cost V 0 bases and J 8 bases; bases outside gene matches: 3.

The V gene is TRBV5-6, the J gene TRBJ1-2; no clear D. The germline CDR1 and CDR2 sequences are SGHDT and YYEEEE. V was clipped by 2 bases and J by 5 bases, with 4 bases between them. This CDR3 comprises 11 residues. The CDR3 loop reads CASSFRYGYTF. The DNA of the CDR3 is TGTGCCAGCAGCTTTAGATATGGCTACACCTTC.